The 13 T cell receptor beta chains given below trace back to one sample, sequenced in a study of T cells after posttransplantation cyclophosphamide (dated by TCRdb to about 2016). Preparation of the library involved the immunoSEQ multiplex PCR assay. Imported from immuneACCESS, the table was reduced by TCRdb to in-frame sequences with V and J called. These copies leave out some clones; in studies compared against another copy, an unresolved V gene accounts for under half, and the cause of the remainder is not known. This sample comprises roughly 13,000 clones, roughly 80% of them detected only once. The ten biggest clones cover around 1.2% of the sample. Material: memory CD4+ T cells sorted from PBMCs. These receptors were collected from a man aged 50-60 years.

This rearrangement joins TRBV5-8 to TRBJ1-6, with TRBD1 matching 7 bases. V was clipped by 2 bases and J by 4 bases; unmatched bases: 3. Germline values: CDR1 SGHTS, CDR2 YDEGEE. The CDR3 loop spans 15 amino acids. CDR3 amino acids: CASSFPGQYNSPLHF. The CDR3 nucleotides read TGTGCCAGCAGCTTTCCGGGACAGTATAATTCACCCCTCCACTTT.

V usage is TRBV4-3 and J usage is TRBJ1-1; D is unresolved. The CDR3 spans 13 residues. Trimming removed 0 bases at V and 10 bases at J, with 12 bases between. In germline, CDR1 is LGHNA, CDR2 YSLEER. Here the CDR3 DNA reads TGCGCCAGCAGCCAAGATTTACAGAGCCGAGCTTTCTTT. Protein product: CASSQDLQSRAFF.

The chain uses TRBV11-1 and TRBJ2-3, with D hard to call. V was clipped by 5 bases and J by 3 bases, with 9 bases between them. CDR1 is SGHAT, CDR2 FQDESV, per germline (reference sequence). This CDR3 spans 13 amino acids. The chain's CDR3 is CASSLTTTDTQYF. The CDR3 nucleotides read TGTGCCAGCAGCCTCACGACAACAGATACGCAGTATTTT.

This chain connects TRBV29-1 to TRBJ2-5, with D possibly being TRBD1 (5 bases). The J call may not be correct, given that the DNA end is closer to TRBJ2-7. The germline gives CDR1 SQVTM, CDR2 ANQGSEA. This CDR3 has 11 amino acids. The CDR3: CSVAREYEQYF. Written as DNA, the CDR3 is TGCAGCGTTGCCAGGGAATACGAGCAGTACTTC.

The chain employs TRBV19 and TRBJ2-1; the match to TRBD1 covers 7 bases. Germline-derived CDR1 and CDR2 are LNHDA and SQIVND (reference sequence). The CDR3 totals 13 residues. The CDR3 DNA is TGTGCATCTCAGGGGGACTCCTACAATGAGCAGTTCTTC. Protein: CASQGDSYNEQFF.

The rearrangement uses TRBV29-1 and TRBJ1-2, with 9 bases lining up with TRBD1. Germline CDR1 is SQVTM and CDR2 is ANQGSEA. Trimming removed 7 bases from V and 7 bases from J; junction bases left unmatched: 16. The CDR3 runs to 15 residues. The CDR3 region has the DNA TGCAGCGCACAAGGCCCGGGACAGGGAGTTAGTGGCTACACCTTC. Amino acids: CSAQGPGQGVSGYTF.

In this sample, this clone turned up a few times. This chain links TRBV11-2 with TRBJ2-4; the D is unclear. The CDR3 length is 16 residues. Germline V gene sequence: CDR1 SGHAT, CDR2 FQNNGV. V lost 5 bases and J 3 bases, leaving 17 bases between the germline ends. The CDR3 sequence: CASSPTTRSVKNIQYF. CDR3 coding DNA: TGTGCCAGCAGCCCCACGACTCGTTCAGTCAAAAACATTCAGTACTTC.

The chain is built from TRBV27 and TRBJ2-7, with D perhaps TRBD2 (6 bases). CDR1 is MNHEY and CDR2 is SMNVEV in the germline V gene (reference sequence). The ends were cut back, 3 bases at V and 6 bases at J, with 9 bases in the middle. The CDR3 length is 12 residues. The DNA for the CDR3 is TGTGCCAGCAGTTTCACCGGGAGCGAGCAGTACTTC. Translating gives CASSFTGSEQYF.

As DNA, the CDR3 is TGTGCCAGCAGCCCCGAGGAGGGTAGCTCCTACGAGCAGTACTTC. Its protein product is CASSPEEGSSYEQYF. The chain is built from TRBV7-8 and TRBJ2-7; possibly TRBD2 for D (6 bases). Germline CDR1 reads SGHVS; CDR2 reads FQNEAQ. V was cut by 5 bases and J by 0 bases, with 14 bases left in between. The CDR3 is 15 amino acids.

This clone was detected once. The chain has TRBV2 and TRBJ1-2; D is unclear. V gave up 2 bases and J gave up 4 bases, with 17 bases separating them. The CDR3 length is 16 residues. The germline V gene encodes CDR1 SNHLY and CDR2 FYNNEI. CDR3 sequence: CASSETYSQLGYGYTF. In nucleotides, the CDR3 is TGTGCCAGCAGTGAAACATACAGCCAGTTGGGCTATGGCTACACCTTC.

The V call is TRBV5-1, the J call TRBJ2-5; 11 nucleotides align to TRBD1. This CDR3 has 17 residues. The ends lost 5 bases at V and 4 bases at J; junction bases unmatched: 13. CDR1 is SGHRS, CDR2 YFSETQ, per germline. This chain's CDR3 is CASSIGTGGFYGETQYF. In DNA form, the CDR3 reads TGCGCCAGCAGTATAGGGACAGGGGGATTTTATGGAGAGACCCAGTACTTC.

The chain recombines TRBV11-3 with TRBJ1-1; 7 bases fit TRBD1. Trimming at V came to 4 bases and at J to 3 bases, leaving 2 bases not matched to a gene. The germline CDR1 and CDR2 sequences are SGHNT and YENEEA. The CDR3 is made up of 13 amino acids. The CDR3 bases are TGTGCCAGCAGCTACGACAGGGACACTGAAGCTTTCTTT. The encoded protein is CASSYDRDTEAFF.

This sequence joins TRBV28 and TRBJ2-7, with D tentatively TRBD1 (5 bases). Germline V lookup: CDR1 MDHEN, CDR2 SYDVKM. Trimming took off 7 bases at V and 5 bases at J, with 21 bases between the two ends. CDR3 length: 15 amino acids. As DNA, the CDR3 is TGTGCCAGCACCTCCCTGACAGAGAAAAGGAACGAGCAGTACTTC. It codes for CASTSLTEKRNEQYF.